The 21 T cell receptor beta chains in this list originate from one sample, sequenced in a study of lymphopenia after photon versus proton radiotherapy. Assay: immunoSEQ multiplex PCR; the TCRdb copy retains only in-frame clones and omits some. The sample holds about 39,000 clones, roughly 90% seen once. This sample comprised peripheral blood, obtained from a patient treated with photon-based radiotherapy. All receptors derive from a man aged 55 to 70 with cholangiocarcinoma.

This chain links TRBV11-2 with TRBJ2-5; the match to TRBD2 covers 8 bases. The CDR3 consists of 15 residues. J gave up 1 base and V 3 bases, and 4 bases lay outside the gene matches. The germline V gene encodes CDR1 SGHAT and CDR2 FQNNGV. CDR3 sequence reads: CASSFQRGSQETQYF. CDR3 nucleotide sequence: TGTGCCAGCAGCTTCCAGCGGGGGTCCCAAGAGACCCAGTACTTC.

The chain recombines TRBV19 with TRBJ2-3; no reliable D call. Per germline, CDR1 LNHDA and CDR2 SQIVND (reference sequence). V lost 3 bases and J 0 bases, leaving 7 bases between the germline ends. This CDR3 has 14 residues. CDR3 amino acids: CASSMIASTDTQYF. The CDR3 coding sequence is TGTGCCAGTAGTATGATAGCTAGCACAGATACGCAGTATTTT.

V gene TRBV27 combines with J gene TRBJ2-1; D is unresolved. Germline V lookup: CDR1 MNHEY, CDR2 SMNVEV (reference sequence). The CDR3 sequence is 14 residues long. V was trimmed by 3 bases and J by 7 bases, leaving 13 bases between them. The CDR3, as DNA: TGTGCCAGCAGTTTTGACTCCCTAAGGAATGAGCAGTTCTTC. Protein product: CASSFDSLRNEQFF.

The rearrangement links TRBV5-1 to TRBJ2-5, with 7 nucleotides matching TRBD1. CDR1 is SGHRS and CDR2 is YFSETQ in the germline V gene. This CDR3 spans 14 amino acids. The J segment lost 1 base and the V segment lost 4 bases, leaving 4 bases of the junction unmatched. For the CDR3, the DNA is TGCGCCAGCAGCCGTCAGGGGGTCCAAGAGACCCAGTACTTC. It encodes CASSRQGVQETQYF.

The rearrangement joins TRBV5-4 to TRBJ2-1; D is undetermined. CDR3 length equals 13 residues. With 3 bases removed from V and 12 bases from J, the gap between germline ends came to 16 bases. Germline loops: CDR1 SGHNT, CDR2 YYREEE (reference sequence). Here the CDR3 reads CASSSRSGEWQFF. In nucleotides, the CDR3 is TGTGCCAGCAGCTCCCGGTCTGGGGAATGGCAGTTCTTC.

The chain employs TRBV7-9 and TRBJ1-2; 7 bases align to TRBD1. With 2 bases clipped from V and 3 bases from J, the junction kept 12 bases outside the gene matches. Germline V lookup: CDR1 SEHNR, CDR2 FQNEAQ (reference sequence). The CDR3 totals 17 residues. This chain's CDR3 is CASSLIFPGQTYYGYTF. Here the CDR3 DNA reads TGTGCCAGCAGCTTAATATTTCCGGGACAGACCTACTATGGCTACACCTTC.

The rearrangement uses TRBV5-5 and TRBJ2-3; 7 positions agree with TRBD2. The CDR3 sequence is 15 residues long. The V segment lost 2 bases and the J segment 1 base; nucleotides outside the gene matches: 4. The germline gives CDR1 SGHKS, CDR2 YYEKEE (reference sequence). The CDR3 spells CASSLDAGGTDTQYF. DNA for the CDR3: TGTGCCAGCAGCTTAGACGCGGGGGGCACAGATACGCAGTATTTT.

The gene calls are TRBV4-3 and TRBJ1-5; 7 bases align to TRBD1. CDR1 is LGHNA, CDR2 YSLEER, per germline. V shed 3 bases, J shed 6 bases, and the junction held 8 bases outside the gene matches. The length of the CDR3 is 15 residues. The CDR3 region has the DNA TGCGCCAGCAGCCACGGGACAGCGGTTGGTCAGCCCCAGCATTTT. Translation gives CASSHGTAVGQPQHF.

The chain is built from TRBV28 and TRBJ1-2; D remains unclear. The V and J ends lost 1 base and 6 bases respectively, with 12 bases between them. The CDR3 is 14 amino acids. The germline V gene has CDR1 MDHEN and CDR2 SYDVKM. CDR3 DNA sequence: TGTGCCAGCAGTTTATTCGTACGAAAGGATGGCTACACCTTC. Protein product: CASSLFVRKDGYTF.

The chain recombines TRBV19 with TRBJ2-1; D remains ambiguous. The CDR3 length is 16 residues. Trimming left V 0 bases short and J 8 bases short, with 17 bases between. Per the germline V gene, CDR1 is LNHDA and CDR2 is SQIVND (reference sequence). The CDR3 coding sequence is TGTGCCAGTAGTATAGAGGGCCGAACAAGCACGGATGAGCAGTTCTTC. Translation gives CASSIEGRTSTDEQFF.

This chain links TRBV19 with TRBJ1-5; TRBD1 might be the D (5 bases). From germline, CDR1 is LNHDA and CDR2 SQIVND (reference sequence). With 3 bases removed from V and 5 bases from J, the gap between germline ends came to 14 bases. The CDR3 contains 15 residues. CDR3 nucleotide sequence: TGTGCCAGTAGTATTTTGTCAGGGACGTATCAGCCCCAGCATTTT. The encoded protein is CASSILSGTYQPQHF.

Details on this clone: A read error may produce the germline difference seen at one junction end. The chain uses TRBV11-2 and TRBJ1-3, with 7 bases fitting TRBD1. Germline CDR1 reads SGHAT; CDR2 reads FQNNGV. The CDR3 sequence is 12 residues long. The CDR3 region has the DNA TGTGCCAGCAGCTTAGGTGACAGGGTTTCACATTTT. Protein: CASSLGDRVSHF.

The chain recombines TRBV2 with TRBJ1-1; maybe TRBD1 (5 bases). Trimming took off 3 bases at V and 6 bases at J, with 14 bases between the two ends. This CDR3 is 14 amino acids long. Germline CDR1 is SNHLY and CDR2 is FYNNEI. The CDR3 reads CASSDGGASAEAFF. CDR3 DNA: TGTGCCAGCAGTGATGGAGGGGCGAGCGCTGAAGCTTTCTTT.

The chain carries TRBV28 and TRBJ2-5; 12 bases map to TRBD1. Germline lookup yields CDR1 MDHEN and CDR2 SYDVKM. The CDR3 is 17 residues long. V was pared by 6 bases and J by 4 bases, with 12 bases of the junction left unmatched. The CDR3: CASSDLKGQGAGETQYF. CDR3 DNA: TGTGCCAGCAGCGACCTAAAGGGACAGGGGGCTGGAGAGACCCAGTACTTC.

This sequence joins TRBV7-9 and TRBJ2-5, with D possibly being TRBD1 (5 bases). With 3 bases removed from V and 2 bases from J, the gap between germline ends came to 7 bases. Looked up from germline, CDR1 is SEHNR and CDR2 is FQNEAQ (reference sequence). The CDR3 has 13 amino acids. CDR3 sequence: CASSLDIQETQYF. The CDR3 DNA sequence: TGTGCCAGCAGCTTGGACATACAAGAGACCCAGTACTTC.

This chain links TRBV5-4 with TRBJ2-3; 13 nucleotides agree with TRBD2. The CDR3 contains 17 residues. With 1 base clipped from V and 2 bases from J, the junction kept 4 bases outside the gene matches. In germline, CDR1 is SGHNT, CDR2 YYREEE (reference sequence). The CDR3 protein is CASSLPGTSGITDTQYF. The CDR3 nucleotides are TGTGCCAGCAGCTTGCCGGGGACTAGCGGGATCACAGATACGCAGTATTTT.

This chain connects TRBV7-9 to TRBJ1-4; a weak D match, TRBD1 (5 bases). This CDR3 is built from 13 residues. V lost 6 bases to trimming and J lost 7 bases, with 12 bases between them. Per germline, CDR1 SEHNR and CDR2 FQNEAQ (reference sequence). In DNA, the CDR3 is TGTGCCAGCAGAGCTGACAGCGCTGAAAAACTGTTTTTT. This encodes CASRADSAEKLFF.

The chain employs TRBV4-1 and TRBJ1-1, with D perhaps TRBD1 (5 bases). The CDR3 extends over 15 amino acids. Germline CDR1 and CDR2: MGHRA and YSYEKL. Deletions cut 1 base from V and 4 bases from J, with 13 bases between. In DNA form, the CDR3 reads TGCGCCAGCAGCCAAGTGGGACGCCACCCCACTGAAGCTTTCTTT. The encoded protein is CASSQVGRHPTEAFF.

DNA of the CDR3: TGTGCCAGCAGCTTGGCGCTAGCGGGCACAGCTAGCACAGATACGCAGTATTTT. This gives the protein CASSLALAGTASTDTQYF. V usage is TRBV5-4 and J usage is TRBJ2-3, with 8 bases identical to TRBD2. This CDR3 region has 18 residues. From germline, CDR1 is SGHNT and CDR2 YYREEE (reference sequence). The ends lost 0 bases at V and 0 bases at J; junction bases unmatched: 9.

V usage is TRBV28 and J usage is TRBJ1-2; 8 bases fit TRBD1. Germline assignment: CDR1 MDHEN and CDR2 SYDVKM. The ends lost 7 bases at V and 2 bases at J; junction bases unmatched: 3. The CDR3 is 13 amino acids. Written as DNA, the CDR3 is TGTGCCAGCACACAGGGGGGGAACTATGGCTACACCTTC. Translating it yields CASTQGGNYGYTF.

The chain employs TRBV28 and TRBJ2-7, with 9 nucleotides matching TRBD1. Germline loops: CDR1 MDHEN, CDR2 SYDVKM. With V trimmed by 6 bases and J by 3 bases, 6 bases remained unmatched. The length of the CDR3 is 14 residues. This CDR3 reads CASRNGDRVYEQYF. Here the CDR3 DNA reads TGTGCCAGCAGGAACGGGGACAGGGTCTACGAGCAGTACTTC.